This T cell receptor (beta chain) was recovered during a study of vaccination effects on CD4 cells after COVID-19 (dated by TCRdb to the early 2020s). Some background on the complete study: Participants received two doses of either the BNT162b2 or the mRNA-1273 mRNA SARS-CoV-2 vaccine. SARS-CoV-2 spike-specific CD4+ TCR repertoires from before and after mRNA vaccination were compared in COVID-19 convalescent patients and in infection-naive vaccine recipients. Altogether, over 9 COVID-19 convalescent patients and a few SARS-CoV-2-naive healthy vaccine recipients made up the full study. Cultures from other donors in the study were sequenced with the Oncomine TCR Beta short-read assay on an Illumina iSeq 100.

In the ViraFEST assay, PBMC were stimulated with viral peptide pools, and antigen-specific CD4+ T cell clonotypes were then identified by expansion using TCR sequencing. After around 10 days of culture, CD4+ T cells were isolated with the EasySep CD4+ T cell isolation kit. Negative nucleocapsid antibody results before and after vaccination confirmed that the healthy vaccine recipients had no prior SARS-CoV-2 infection. Each well held around 2 million PBMC cultured in IMDM containing approximately 5% human AB serum, 8 to 10 IU/ml IL-2 and gentamicin, along with roughly 10 ug/ml peptides. Half of the culture medium was replaced with fresh IL-2-containing medium on days 3 and 7. Unless noted otherwise, every peptide stimulation condition was cultured in triplicate wells. PBMC were separated from whole blood using Ficoll-Paque Plus gradient centrifugation and were then either cryopreserved at -140C or used fresh. The spike proteins of SARS-CoV-2 and of the common cold coronaviruses HCoV-NL63, HCoV-OC43 and HCoV-229E were spanned by overlapping peptide pools. The QIAamp micro DNA kit was used to extract genomic DNA from the cultured CD4+ T cells.

Reading from cysteine to phenylalanine, the CDR3 counts 14 amino acids. The entry retains the CDR3 DNA only, 42 bases that are in frame from base 1. According to the germline V gene, CDR1 reads MNHEY and CDR2 reads SVGEGT. V drops 0 bases and J drops 2 bases, leaving 7 bases in between. The library was prepared using the immunoSEQ multiplex PCR assay. TCR beta CDR3 sequencing was performed on DNA from the cultured, isolated CD4+ T cells. The study's own analysis went as follows. Non-productive TCR sequences were removed and reads were trimmed to the CDR3 region, keeping CDR3s of at least 7 amino acids. Antigen-specific clonotypes were identified with the MANAFEST web app by comparing expansion in peptide wells against reference cultures. For clones to be considered positive, expansion at FDR<0.05 versus reference and all other wells, an odds ratio above 5, and a frequency above 0.1% in two replicate wells were required. Cross-reactive clonotypes were defined as significantly expanded in SARS-CoV-2 spike wells and in at least one common cold coronavirus spike condition. Using the stringdist R package, CDR3 similarity was measured by Levenshtein distance, and unrooted trees were constructed with ape in R 3.6.1. TCRdb carries this immuneACCESS record with in-frame sequences only. Its versions omit some clonotypes, under half of them owing to an unresolved V gene in the studies checked, with the rest unexplained. V and J calls and clone size are as listed in that table; D and trimming were resolved from the DNA. A total of 25,000 to 30,000 clones appear in this sample, under 85% of them only once. The leading ten clones occupy 30% of the sample.

This clone was seen a few times. Its antigen has not been determined. No base quality information exists; no much larger clone differs at one position. The same CDR3 also results from other DNA sequences found in this sample. The research as a whole found: The study was limited by a small number of convalescent patients and lacked early post-infection timepoints. In healthy vaccine recipients, vaccine-induced clones were almost all SARS-CoV-2 mono-reactive, with only 1 of 255 being cross-reactive with common cold coronaviruses. Both infection-induced and vaccine-induced clones contracted markedly at late post-vaccination timepoints, which is consistent with waning T cell responses.

The receptor was isolated from a human donor who received a COVID-19 vaccine. The starting material was CD4+ T cells from PBMCs cultured with SARS-CoV-2 spike peptides, obtained before COVID-19 vaccination. The sample's cell subset or site label is to be understood as: SARS-CoV-2 spike overlapping peptide pool stimulation. The rearrangement combines TRBV6-2 or TRBV6-3 with TRBJ1-1; no D gene call is confident. For the CDR3, the sequence is CASSYSWGNTEAFF. In nucleotides, the sequence is TGTGCCAGCAGTTACTCGTGGGGTAACACTGAAGCTTTCTTT.